The 11 T cell receptor beta chains given below trace back to one sample, sequenced in a study of cytomegalovirus exposure and HLA in healthy donors. Produced via immunoSEQ multiplex PCR; TCRdb's table is partial and in-frame only. The sample lists some 200,000 clones, under 95% occurring once. The sample taken for sequencing was PBMCs. The receptors derive from a woman younger than 30 in good health and CMV-seronegative.

The chain employs TRBV6-1 and TRBJ2-7, with TRBD1 matching over 9 bases. V lost 1 base, J lost 0 bases, and 1 base stayed unmatched. The length of the CDR3 is 15 residues. CDR1 and CDR2 (germline): MNHNS, SASEGT. CDR3 loop: CASSEETGGSYEQYF. CDR3 sequence (DNA): TGTGCCAGCAGTGAAGAGACAGGGGGCTCCTACGAGCAGTACTTC.

The J gene is TRBJ2-5, the V gene TRBV2, with D perhaps TRBD1 (5 bases). Germline CDR1 is SNHLY and CDR2 is FYNNEI. The CDR3 contains 17 residues. V was pared by 8 bases and J by 2 bases, with 24 bases between. In DNA, the CDR3 is TGTGCCAGCCGAGCCCGGGCAGGGCTAAGCAGTCAAGAGACCCAGTACTTC. Protein: CASRARAGLSSQETQYF.

The V gene is TRBV29-1, the J gene TRBJ2-1, with TRBD2 identical over 7 bases. The germline V gene has CDR1 SQVTM and CDR2 ANQGSEA. CDR3 size: 14 residues. V lost 6 bases to trimming and J lost 9 bases; unmatched junction nucleotides: 14. The CDR3 nucleotides are TGCAGCGTACGAGGGAGTCGCGGGGGTATTGAGCAGTTCTTC. Its protein is CSVRGSRGGIEQFF.

The chain couples TRBV4-1 to TRBJ1-4; D is possibly TRBD1 (5 bases). From germline, CDR1 is MGHRA and CDR2 YSYEKL. The CDR3 is made up of 14 amino acids. The ends were cut back, 4 bases at V and 5 bases at J, with 11 bases in the middle. DNA for the CDR3: TGCGCCAGCAGCCCCGGTGGGGGGAATGAAAAACTGTTTTTT. This translates into CASSPGGGNEKLFF.

This clone appeared once. This chain uses TRBV6-1 with TRBJ1-2, with D possibly matching TRBD1 (5 bases). Trimming took 3 bases from V and 6 from J, leaving 11 bases between them. Germline-derived CDR1 and CDR2 are MNHNS and SASEGT. There are 13 residues in the CDR3. The CDR3 reads CASSDLARDGYTF. CDR3 nucleotides: TGTGCCAGCAGTGACCTCGCCAGGGATGGCTACACCTTC.

This clone was observed a single time. V gene TRBV10-1 combines with J gene TRBJ2-1; possible D gene TRBD1, 6 bases. Between the trimmed V and J ends, which lost 3 bases and 3 bases, there was a span of 15 bases. The germline gives CDR1 WNHNN, CDR2 SYGVQD (reference sequence). The CDR3 consists of 16 residues. The CDR3 nucleotides read TGCGCCAGCAGTGATCAGGGGCCGGCCGACTACAATGAGCAGTTCTTC. Protein product: CASSDQGPADYNEQFF.

The rearrangement joins TRBV6-6 to TRBJ1-5; D might be TRBD1 (6 bases). V dropped 6 bases and J dropped 5 bases, with 17 bases sitting between them. This CDR3 comprises 15 residues. Per germline, CDR1 MNHNY and CDR2 SVGAGI (reference sequence). The CDR3 DNA is TGTGCCAGCAGAATGCCGGGACACGACGATCAGCCCCAGCATTTT. Translated: CASRMPGHDDQPQHF.

Only one count was recorded for this clone. The chain has TRBV5-1 and TRBJ2-3; 7 positions agree with TRBD2. J lost 6 bases, V lost 4 bases, and 23 bases had no gene match. The CDR3 is 19 amino acids. Germline V lookup: CDR1 SGHRS, CDR2 YFSETQ. The CDR3 sequence: CASSGLYSGVTNGKDTQYF. Written as DNA, the CDR3 is TGCGCCAGCAGCGGCTTATACAGCGGGGTCACCAACGGGAAGGATACGCAGTATTTT.

This clone was seen a few times. This sample includes further DNA sequences coding for the same CDR3. V gene TRBV18 combines with J gene TRBJ2-7, with TRBD2 as a possible D gene (6 bases). The CDR3 contains 13 residues. The germline V and J ends were trimmed by 3 bases and 2 bases, with 8 bases remaining between them. Germline V CDR1 and CDR2: KGHSH, LQKENI. The CDR3 DNA reads as TGTGCCAGCTCACCTCCGGGGGCCTACGAGCAGTACTTC. This codes for CASSPPGAYEQYF.

The chain uses TRBV5-1 and TRBJ2-1; 13 bases line up with TRBD2. V lost 9 bases and J lost 2; bases outside the gene matches: 17. CDR3 length: 19 residues. Germline CDR1 and CDR2: SGHRS and YFSETQ. The CDR3 coding sequence is TGCGCCAAAACGGGACTAGCGGGAACCTCGTTCGTCACCTACAATGAGCAGTTCTTC. Residues: CAKTGLAGTSFVTYNEQFF.

The J gene is TRBJ2-5, the V gene TRBV19; D perhaps matches TRBD1 (5 bases). Looked up from germline, CDR1 is LNHDA and CDR2 is SQIVND (reference sequence). The length of the CDR3 is 14 residues. V lost 6 bases, J lost 2 bases, and 13 bases lay in between. This chain's CDR3 is CASSLQGIQETQYF. DNA of the CDR3: TGTGCCAGTAGCCTCCAGGGTATTCAAGAGACCCAGTACTTC.